The clone carrying this T cell receptor (beta chain) has only a few counts. Its antigen is not identified. This entry belongs to a study of spatial heterogeneity in lung cancer. Findings and caveats of the study: Expanded intratumoral alpha and beta TCR counts tracked tumor mutation counts.

Specified time point: sample taken at primary tumor resection. Whole RNA was taken from tumor, nontumor lung or frozen PBMC; it was then sequenced unsorted. Individually, TCR cDNA molecules were each labelled with a unique molecular identifier. TCRdb reanalysed the 5' RACE reads using MiXCR and keeps one entry per CDR3 protein. The data hold 25,000 to 30,000 distinct CDR3 sequences, with under 8.5% observed a single time. Trimming took 0 bases from V and 10 from J, leaving 10 bases between them. The length of the CDR3 is 13 residues. Germline CDR1 is PRHDT and CDR2 is FYEKMQ (reference sequence). This sequence joins TRBV13 and TRBJ2-4; the D is unclear. The receptor was derived from a male donor with early-stage non-small cell lung cancer. The input for sequencing was lung tumor tissue, taken at surgery. The CDR3 bases are TGTGCCAGCAGCTTAGGGCTTCTCCGGATTCAGTACTTC. Protein: CASSLGLLRIQYF.